The clone carrying this TCR beta chain was seen only once. Membership in each cohort depended on participant-reported clinical history. This CDR3 has 14 residues. Germline CDR1 and CDR2: SNHLY and FYNNEI. J lost 5 bases, V lost 4 bases, and 4 bases had no gene match. The data derive from a study of blood T cell repertoires in COVID-19. About the research overall: Donors in the United States, Italy and Spain gave samples during acute or convalescent COVID-19. Nucleic acid was either cDNA or gDNA, and it came from T cells, B-cell-depleted T cells, or PBMCs.

In the authors' workflow: Amplification from reference gene primers served as the basis for estimated nucleated cell counts. Clones were read by immunoSEQ multiplex PCR, and TCRdb kept only the in-frame ones, dropping some. Clone size and V and J calls were adopted from that table, with D and trimming inferred from the DNA. The table has 150,000 or so clones, roughly 90% seen once. Sample: PBMCs or T cells enriched from blood (not recorded which). This chain connects TRBV2 to TRBJ1-5; 8 bases align to TRBD1. This TCR was sampled from a woman aged 25 to 39 with acute COVID-19. The CDR3, as DNA: TGTGCCAGCAGTGTGGGACAGGAGCATCAGCCCCAGCATTTT. This sequence encodes CASSVGQEHQPQHF.